This T cell receptor beta chain was recovered during a study of blood T cell repertoires in COVID-19. About the research overall: Some COVID-19 samples were acute and others convalescent; all came from the United States, Italy and Spain. Sample material is recorded as cDNA or gDNA derived from T cells, B-cell-depleted T cells, or PBMCs.

Unmatched junction bases numbered 9, after V lost 3 bases and J lost 2 bases. The germline gives CDR1 SNHLY, CDR2 FYNNEI. The length of the CDR3 is 18 residues. As originally analysed: Amplification of reference gene primers provided the estimated nucleated cell counts. Repertoires were generated with immunoSEQ multiplex PCR, while TCRdb's copy carries only in-frame clones and drops some. The DNA was the basis for D and trimming; V, J and clone size are from that table. This table has more than 20,000 clones, 88% appearing once. This sequence originates from a man in his 70s with acute or convalescent COVID-19. This sequence joins TRBV2 and TRBJ2-3; 12 nucleotides match TRBD2. The sample comprised peripheral blood. The CDR3 is CASSEASGRATLTDTQYF. The CDR3 DNA reads TGTGCCAGCAGTGAGGCTAGCGGGAGGGCCACGCTCACAGATACGCAGTATTTT.